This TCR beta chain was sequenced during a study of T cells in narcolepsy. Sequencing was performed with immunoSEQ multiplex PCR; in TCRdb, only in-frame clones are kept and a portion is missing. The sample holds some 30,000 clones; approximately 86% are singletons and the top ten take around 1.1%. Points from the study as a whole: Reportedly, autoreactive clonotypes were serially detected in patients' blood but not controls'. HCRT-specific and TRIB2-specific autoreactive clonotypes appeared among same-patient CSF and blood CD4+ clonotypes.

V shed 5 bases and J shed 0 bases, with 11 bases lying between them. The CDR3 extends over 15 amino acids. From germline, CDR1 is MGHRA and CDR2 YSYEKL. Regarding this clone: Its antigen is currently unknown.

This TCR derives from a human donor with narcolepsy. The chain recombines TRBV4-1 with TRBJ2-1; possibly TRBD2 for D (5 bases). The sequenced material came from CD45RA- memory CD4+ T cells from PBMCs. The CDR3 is CASSSTRDSYNEQFF. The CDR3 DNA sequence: TGCGCCAGCAGCTCAACTAGGGACTCCTACAATGAGCAGTTCTTC.